The clone carrying this T cell receptor beta chain was seen once. Its antigen is currently unknown. Germline V gene data show CDR1 as KGHSH and CDR2 as LQKENI. The ends were cut back, 6 bases at V and 4 bases at J, with 18 bases in the middle. There are 15 residues in the CDR3. These data are taken from a study of identifying expanded T cells in peripheral blood. Sequencing was performed with immunoSEQ multiplex PCR; in TCRdb, only in-frame clones are kept and a portion is missing. The sample includes 80,000 to 90,000 clones, around 89% of them seen just once. Collection occurred without any documented infections or immune events in donors. Study conclusions and caveats: Clone count variance between roughly two-week samples rose with total template count.

The source of this sequence is a person aged 18 to 75 in good health. Sequencing was carried out using blood. V is TRBV18 and J is TRBJ1-1, with D tentatively TRBD1 (6 bases). CDR3 amino acids: CASSPLQGSGTEAFF. In DNA form, the CDR3 reads TGTGCCAGCTCGCCCCTACAGGGATCGGGCACTGAAGCTTTCTTT.